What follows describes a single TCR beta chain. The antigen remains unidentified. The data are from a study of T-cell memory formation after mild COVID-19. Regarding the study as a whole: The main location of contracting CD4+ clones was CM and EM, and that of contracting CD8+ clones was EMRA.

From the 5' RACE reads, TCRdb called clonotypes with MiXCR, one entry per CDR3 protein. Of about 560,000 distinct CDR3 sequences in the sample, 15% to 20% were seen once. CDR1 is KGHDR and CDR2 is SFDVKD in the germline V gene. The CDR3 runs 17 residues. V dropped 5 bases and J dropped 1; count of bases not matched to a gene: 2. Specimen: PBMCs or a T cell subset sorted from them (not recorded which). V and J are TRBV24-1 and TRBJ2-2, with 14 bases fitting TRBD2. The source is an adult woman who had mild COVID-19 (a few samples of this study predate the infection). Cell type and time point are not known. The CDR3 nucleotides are TGTGCCACCAGTGGGGGACTAGCGGGAGAGAACACCGGGGAGCTGTTTTTT. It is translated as CATSGGLAGENTGELFF.